Sequencing of this T cell receptor (beta chain) was carried out in a study of T cell responses to AZD1222 COVID-19 vaccine. Overall study findings and caveats: Females outnumbered males among donors, who were mostly white British; clonal diversity was possibly underestimated.

Produced via immunoSEQ multiplex PCR; TCRdb's table is partial and in-frame only. Of 140,000 to 150,000 clones detected, around nine tenths appear once; the ten largest clones hold approximately 1.7%. The CDR3 runs to 15 residues. J was trimmed by 0 bases and V by 6 bases; bases with no gene match: 7. Germline CDR1 and CDR2: LNHDA and SQIVND (reference sequence). Comment on this clone: Its cognate antigen is unknown.

This clonotype was obtained from an adult in good health. The chain joins TRBV19 to TRBJ2-7; 8 nucleotides agree with TRBD2. The input for sequencing was peripheral blood, taken on day 0 of AZD1222 vaccination. CDR3: CASSPISGVSYEQYF. The DNA for the CDR3 is TGTGCCAGTAGCCCTATTAGCGGGGTCTCCTACGAGCAGTACTTC.